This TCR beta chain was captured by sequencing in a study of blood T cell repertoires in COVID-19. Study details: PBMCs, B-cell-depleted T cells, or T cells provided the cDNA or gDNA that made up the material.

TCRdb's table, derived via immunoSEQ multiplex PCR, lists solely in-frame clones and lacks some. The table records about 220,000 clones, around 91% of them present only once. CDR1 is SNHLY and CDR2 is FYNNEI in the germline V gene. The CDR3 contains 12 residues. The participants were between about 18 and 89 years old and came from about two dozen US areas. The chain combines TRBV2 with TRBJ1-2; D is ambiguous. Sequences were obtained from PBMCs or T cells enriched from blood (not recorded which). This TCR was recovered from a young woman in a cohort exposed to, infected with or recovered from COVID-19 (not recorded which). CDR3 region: CAAGREDYGYTF. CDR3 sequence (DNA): TGTGCAGCGGGGAGGGAGGACTATGGCTACACCTTC.